The 11 T cell receptor beta chains given below trace back to one sample, sequenced in a study of Ad26.COV2.S vaccination and SARS-CoV-2 variants listed by TCRdb under 2021. This sample's treatment or condition label indicates: around 19 received Ad26.COV2.S at low or high dose, single or two shots; several received placebo; per-sample allocation not given. For vaccine and placebo recipients, the sequenced repertoires came from samples collected on day 63 after the first injection. The library was produced with the immunoSEQ multiplex PCR assay. The clones in this table, taken by TCRdb from immuneACCESS, are in-frame only. Not every clone is retained; where verified, under half of the shortfall comes from an unresolved V gene, and the cause of the rest is unknown. This sample has 350,000 to 500,000 clones in its table, and around 91% of those were observed once. The ten largest clonotypes hold about 4.4% of the sample.

The source was peripheral blood, collected in a trial of Ad26.COV2.S vaccine versus placebo. The receptors here all came from a person between 18 and 65 years old who received the Ad26.COV2.S COVID-19 vaccine or a placebo.

V and J are TRBV7-9 and TRBJ1-1, with 9 bases matching TRBD1. V gave up 5 bases and J gave up 5 bases; unmatched junction bases: 9. The CDR3 loop spans 15 amino acids. CDR1 is SEHNR, CDR2 FQNEAQ, per germline (reference sequence). The CDR3 reads CASSPSGTGRTEAFF. The CDR3 DNA sequence: TGTGCCAGCAGCCCCTCCGGGACAGGGCGGACTGAAGCTTTCTTT.

Regarding this clone: The same CDR3 is also encoded by other DNA sequences in this sample. The chain has TRBV9 and TRBJ1-2; possible D gene TRBD1, 5 bases. V was clipped by 3 bases and J by 4 bases, with 7 bases between them. CDR1 SGDLS and CDR2 YYNGEE come from the germline V gene. This CDR3 contains 12 residues. The chain's CDR3 is CASSADSYGYTF. CDR3 sequence (DNA): TGTGCCAGCAGCGCCGACAGCTATGGCTACACCTTC.

This clone showed up just a few times. The chain uses TRBV13 and TRBJ2-1, with 10 nucleotides matching TRBD2. Per germline, CDR1 PRHDT and CDR2 FYEKMQ (reference sequence). This CDR3 has 15 amino acids. Trimming took 6 bases from V and 7 from J; bases not matched to a gene: 9. The CDR3 bases are TGTGCCAGCAGAGAGCCTAGCGGGAGACGGAATGAGCAGTTCTTC. Translating it yields CASREPSGRRNEQFF. Complete variable domain (other parts from reference TRBV13 and TRBJ2-1): AAGVIQSPRHLIKEKRETATLKCYPIPRHDTVYWYQQGPGQDPQFLISFYEKMQSDKGSIPDRFSAQQFSDYHSELNMSSLELGDSALYFCASREPSGRRNEQFFGPGTRLTVL.

This sequence joins TRBV19 and TRBJ1-2; D is perhaps TRBD1 (5 bases). Per the germline V gene, CDR1 is LNHDA and CDR2 is SQIVND (reference sequence). The CDR3 consists of 13 residues. The V and J ends lost 3 bases and 4 bases respectively, with 9 bases between them. The CDR3 coding sequence is TGTGCCAGTAGTATGGGGCCAGTCTATGGCTACACCTTC. Its protein product is CASSMGPVYGYTF.

The genes are TRBV9 and TRBJ2-7, with a weak D call TRBD1 (5 bases). Looked up from germline, CDR1 is SGDLS and CDR2 is YYNGEE. The CDR3 sequence is 14 residues long. V was pared by 4 bases and J by 4 bases, with 15 bases between. The CDR3 reads CASSQRTGPYEQYF. CDR3 sequence (DNA): TGTGCCAGCAGCCAAAGAACAGGCCCTTACGAGCAGTACTTC.

This clone was counted a few times. The rearrangement links TRBV4-2 to TRBJ1-5; no reliable D call. CDR3 length equals 15 residues. V lost 1 base and J lost 7, with 14 bases in between. CDR1 LGHNA and CDR2 YNFKEQ come from the germline V gene. CDR3 DNA sequence: TGTGCCAGCAGCCAAGCTAAAAGTAACCTCCAGCCCCAGCATTTT. Protein product: CASSQAKSNLQPQHF.

The V call is TRBV27, the J call TRBJ1-2, with D uncertain. The germline V gene encodes CDR1 MNHEY and CDR2 SMNVEV (reference sequence). This CDR3 has 14 residues. Trimming left V 4 bases short and J 6 bases short, with 15 bases between. In nucleotides, the CDR3 is TGTGCCAGCAGTTCGAGTTCGAGCATCCATGGCTACACCTTC. Translating gives CASSSSSSIHGYTF.

The V and J genes are TRBV7-8 and TRBJ2-2, with 14 bases matching TRBD2. In germline, CDR1 is SGHVS, CDR2 FQNEAQ. The CDR3 contains 20 residues. V lost 0 bases and J lost 6; bases outside the gene matches: 12. Here the CDR3 DNA reads TGTGCCAGCAGCTTAGCGGGACTAGCGGGAGTTGTCCCCCAAGCCGGGGAGCTGTTTTTT. Protein: CASSLAGLAGVVPQAGELFF.

The chain couples TRBV7-9 to TRBJ1-1, with D unresolved. Looked up from germline, CDR1 is SEHNR and CDR2 is FQNEAQ (reference sequence). Trimming took 5 bases from V and 3 from J, leaving 10 bases between them. This CDR3 comprises 13 residues. In DNA form, the CDR3 reads TGTGCCAGCAGCCTCAGCCAGTACACTGAAGCTTTCTTT. This encodes CASSLSQYTEAFF. The complete variable domain, with remaining parts taken from reference TRBV7-9 and TRBJ1-1, reads DTGVSQNPRHKITKRGQNVTFRCDPISEHNRLYWYRQTLGQGPEFLTYFQNEAQLEKSRLLSDRFSAERPKGSFSTLEIQRTEQGDSAMYLCASSLSQYTEAFFGQGTRLTVV.

A single count supports this clone. This chain links TRBV15 with TRBJ2-2, with 9 bases fitting TRBD2. V gave up 11 bases and J gave up 7 bases; unmatched junction bases: 14. The CDR3 length is 15 residues. CDR1 is LNHNV, CDR2 YYDKDF, per germline (reference sequence). The CDR3 reads CAPRAASGMSGELFF. The CDR3, as DNA: TGTGCCCCCCGGGCTGCTAGCGGGATGAGCGGGGAGCTGTTTTTT. Supplemented by reference TRBV15 and TRBJ2-2, the full variable domain reads DAMVIQNPRYQVTQFGKPVTLSCSQTLNHNVMYWYQQKSSQAPKLLFHYYDKDFNNEADTPDNFQSRRPNTSFCFLDIRSPGLGDTAMYLCAPRAASGMSGELFFGEGSRLTVL.

This sequence joins TRBV7-8 and TRBJ2-1; 9 bases align to TRBD1. The CDR3 runs to 16 residues. The germline V gene has CDR1 SGHVS and CDR2 FQNEAQ. The V segment lost 3 bases and the J segment 9 bases; nucleotides outside the gene matches: 12. The CDR3 spells CASSFSRDRVGGEQFF. In DNA, the CDR3 is TGTGCCAGCAGCTTCAGCCGGGACAGGGTTGGGGGTGAGCAGTTCTTC. Looking up the rest from reference TRBV7-8 and TRBJ2-1 gives the full variable domain: GAGVSQSPRYKVAKRGQDVALRCDPISGHVSLFWYQQALGQGPEFLTYFQNEAQLDKSGLPSDRFFAERPEGSVSTLKIQRTQQEDSAVYLCASSFSRDRVGGEQFFGPGTRLTVL.